This record looks at one T cell receptor (beta chain) sequence and its context. Its specificity is unknown. The data are from a study of OX40 agonist ivuxolimab in advanced cancers. Study in general: An agonistic human IgG2 monoclonal antibody against OX40 (CD134) was given. Study outcomes and limitations: The CD4+ and CD8+ T cells in the blood had expanded clonally by week 6 at 0.1 to 3.0 mg/kg.

Autoimmune disease history or systemic immunosuppression was exclusionary. The timepoints at which blood was sampled were baseline, cycle 4 day 1, and cycle 7 day 1. Germline CDR1 reads SGHAT; CDR2 reads FQNNGV. This CDR3 comprises 14 residues. V was cut by 5 bases and J by 4 bases, with 11 bases left in between. Using immunoSEQ multiplex PCR, the repertoire was profiled, and TCRdb retains in-frame clones only, with some absent. There are tens of thousands of clones in the sample; about 92% occur only once, and more than 1% lies in the top ten. The sample consisted of CD4+ or CD8+ T cells sorted from blood, taken in a trial of the OX40 agonist ivuxolimab. The rearrangement links TRBV11-2 to TRBJ1-4, with D tentatively TRBD1 (5 bases). The sequence was obtained from an adult with an advanced solid tumor such as melanoma, head and neck, liver or kidney cancer. CDR3 region: CASSPSGVNEKLFF. In DNA, the CDR3 is TGTGCCAGCAGCCCATCGGGGGTTAATGAAAAACTGTTTTTT.